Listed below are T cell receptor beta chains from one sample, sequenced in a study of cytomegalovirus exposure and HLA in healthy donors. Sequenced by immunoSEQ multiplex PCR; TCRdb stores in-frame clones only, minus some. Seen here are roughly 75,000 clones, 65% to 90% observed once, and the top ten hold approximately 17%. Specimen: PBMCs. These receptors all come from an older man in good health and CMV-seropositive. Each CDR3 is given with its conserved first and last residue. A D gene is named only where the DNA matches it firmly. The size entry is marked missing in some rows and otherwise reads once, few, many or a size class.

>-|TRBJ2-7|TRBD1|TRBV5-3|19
TGTGCCAGAAGCCGGGTCCGGGGACAGGGCCCGAGGAGCTCCTACGAGCAGTACTTC
CARSRVRGQGPRSSYEQYF
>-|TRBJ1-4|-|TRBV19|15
TGTGCCAGTATGATTAGCCCAGTGGCTAATGAAAAACTGTTTTTT
CASMISPVANEKLFF
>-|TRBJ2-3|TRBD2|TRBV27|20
TGTGCCAGCAGTTTAGGGGGCAGGAGTAGCGGGAGGGTTGGGACAGATACGCAGTATTTT
CASSLGGRSSGRVGTDTQYF
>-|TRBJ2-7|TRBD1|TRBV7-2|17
TGTGCCAGCAGCCAGGGACAGGGGGCACCAAGCTCCTACGAGCAGTACTTC
CASSQGQGAPSSYEQYF
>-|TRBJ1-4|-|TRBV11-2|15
TGTGCCAGCAGCTCCGGGAGGTCCGGGGATGAAAAACTGTTTTTT
CASSSGRSGDEKLFF
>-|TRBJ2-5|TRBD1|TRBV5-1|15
TGCGCCAGCAGCTCCGGGACAGGGGGTCAAGAGACCCAGTACTTC
CASSSGTGGQETQYF
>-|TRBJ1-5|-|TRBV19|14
TGTGCCAGTAGCACCGCTACGGGCAATCAGCCCCAGCATTTT
CASSTATGNQPQHF
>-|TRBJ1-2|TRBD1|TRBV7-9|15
TGTGCCAGCAGCTCGGGACAGGTCCCAAACTATGGCTACACCTTC
CASSSGQVPNYGYTF
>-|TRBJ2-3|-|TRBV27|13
TGTGCCAGCAGTTTATCGGCTAGGAATACGCAGTATTTT
CASSLSARNTQYF
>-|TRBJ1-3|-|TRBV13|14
TGTGCCAGCAGCTTACGGGGGATCGGAAACACCATATATTTT
CASSLRGIGNTIYF
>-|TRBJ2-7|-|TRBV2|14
TGTGCCAGCAGTCGCGAAAATCCCTCCTACGAGCAGTACTTC
CASSRENPSYEQYF
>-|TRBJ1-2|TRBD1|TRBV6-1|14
TGTGCCAGCTCAACGGGACAGGGGGCAGGTGGCTACACCTTC
CASSTGQGAGGYTF
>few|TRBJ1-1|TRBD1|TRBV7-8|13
TGTGCCAGCAGCTTAGCAGATACAGGGGGAGCTTTCTTT
CASSLADTGGAFF
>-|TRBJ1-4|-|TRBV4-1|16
TGCGCCAGCAGCCAAGTGACAGCCCAAGGGGATGAAAAACTGTTTTTT
CASSQVTAQGDEKLFF
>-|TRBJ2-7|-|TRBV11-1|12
TGTGCCAGCAGCTGGGAGGTGGGCGAGCAGTACTTC
CASSWEVGEQYF
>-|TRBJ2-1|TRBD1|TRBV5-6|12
TGTGCCAGCAGCTTAGACAGGGTCAAGCAGTTCTTC
CASSLDRVKQFF
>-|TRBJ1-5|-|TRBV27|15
TGTGCCAGCAGTTTTTTGGCGGATGGCAATCAGCCCCAGCATTTT
CASSFLADGNQPQHF
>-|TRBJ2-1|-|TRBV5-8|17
TGTGCCAGCAGCCCAAAAGGAGGGTCTCTCTCTCTCCATGAGCAGTTCTTC
CASSPKGGSLSLHEQFF
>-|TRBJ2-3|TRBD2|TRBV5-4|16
TGTGCCAGCAGCTCTGGGCTAGCGGGAGAGAGAGATACGCAGTATTTT
CASSSGLAGERDTQYF
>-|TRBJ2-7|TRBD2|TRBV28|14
TGTGCCAGCAGTTTTCGGGCCGGGGGGGGCGAGCAGTACTTC
CASSFRAGGGEQYF
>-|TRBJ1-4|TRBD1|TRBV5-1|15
TGCGCCAGCAGCCTCTCCGGGACAGGGAATGAAAAACTGTTTTTT
CASSLSGTGNEKLFF
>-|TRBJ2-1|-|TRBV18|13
TGTGCCAGCTCACCAATCATCTACAATGAGCAGTTCTTC
CASSPIIYNEQFF
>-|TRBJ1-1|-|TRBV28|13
TGTGCCAGCAGGGCTGACATGAACACTGAAGCTTTCTTT
CASRADMNTEAFF
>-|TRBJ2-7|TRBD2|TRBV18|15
TGTGCCAGCTCACCGGGACTAGCGGGAAGCTACGAGCAGTACTTC
CASSPGLAGSYEQYF
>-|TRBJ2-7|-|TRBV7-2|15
TGTGCCAGCAGCTACAAAATTGGGGCCTCCTACGAGCAGTACTTC
CASSYKIGASYEQYF
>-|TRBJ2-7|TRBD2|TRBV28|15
TGTGCCAGCAGTTCCCAGGGGACTAGCGGTCACGAGCAGTACTTC
CASSSQGTSGHEQYF
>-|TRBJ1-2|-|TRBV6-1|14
TGTGCCAGCAGTGAAGGAGTAATTAACTATGGCTACACCTTC
CASSEGVINYGYTF
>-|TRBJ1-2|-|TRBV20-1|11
TGCAGTGCTACCGGGGTCTATGGCTACACCTTC
CSATGVYGYTF
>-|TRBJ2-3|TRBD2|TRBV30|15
TGTGCCTGGAGTATAGCGGGCGGTGATACAGATACGCAGTATTTT
CAWSIAGGDTDTQYF
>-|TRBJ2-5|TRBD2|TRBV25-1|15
TGTGCCAGCAGTGGGGGGACTAGCGGGAGTTCGACCCAGTACTTC
CASSGGTSGSSTQYF
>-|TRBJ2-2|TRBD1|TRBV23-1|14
TGCGCCACCCCGGGACAGGTTTACACCGGGGAGCTGTTTTTT
CATPGQVYTGELFF
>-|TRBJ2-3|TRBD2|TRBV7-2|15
TGTGTCACCCAGCGGGGGGGCAGCGGCACAGATACGCAGTATTTT
CVTQRGGSGTDTQYF
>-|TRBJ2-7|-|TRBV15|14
TGTGCCACCAGCAGAGGTGGGGAGACCTACGAGCAGTACTTC
CATSRGGETYEQYF
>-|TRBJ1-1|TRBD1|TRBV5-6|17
TGTGCCAGCAGCTTCCAAACCCACTCGACAGGGCAAGCTGAAGCTTTCTTT
CASSFQTHSTGQAEAFF
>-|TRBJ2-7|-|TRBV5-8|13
TGTGCCAGCAGCTTATGGGCAAACTACGAGCAGTACTTC
CASSLWANYEQYF
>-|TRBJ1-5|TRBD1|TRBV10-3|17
TGTGCCATCAGCGAAGGACAGGGGGCGTTACCCAATCAGCCCCAGCATTTT
CAISEGQGALPNQPQHF
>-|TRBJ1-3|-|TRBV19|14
TGTGCCAGTAGCGAACAGGGTACTGGAAACACCATATATTTT
CASSEQGTGNTIYF
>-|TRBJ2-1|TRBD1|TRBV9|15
TGTGCCAGCAGCCCAGGGGCAGGGGGTAACAATGAGCAGTTCTTC
CASSPGAGGNNEQFF
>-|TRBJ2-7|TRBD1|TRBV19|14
TGTGCCAGTAGTATGGGGGACAGTAACTACGAGCAGTACTTC
CASSMGDSNYEQYF
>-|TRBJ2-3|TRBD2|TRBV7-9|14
TGTGCCAGCAGCCAGGGACTAGCGGCAGATACGCAGTATTTT
CASSQGLAADTQYF
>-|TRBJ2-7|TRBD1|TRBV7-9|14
TGTGCCAGCAATGGGGACAGGGCAACCTACGAGCAGTACTTC
CASNGDRATYEQYF
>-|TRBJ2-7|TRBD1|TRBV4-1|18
TGCGCCAGCAGCCAGACGTACCATAAGGGACAGCCTTCCTACGAGCAGTACTTC
CASSQTYHKGQPSYEQYF